This TCR beta chain was recovered during a study of CD8+ T cells in alopecia areata. At the level of the study: Those treated were given oral tofacitinib at 5 to 10 mg twice daily.

In each case, RNA was isolated and then reverse transcribed into cDNA as the sequencing template. Measured with immunoSEQ multiplex PCR; TCRdb has only the in-frame clones, and not every one. This table has roughly 250,000 clones, roughly two thirds appearing once. CDR3 length equals 12 residues. The germline V gene has CDR1 MNHNS and CDR2 SASEGT. This clone was observed a handful of times. This sequence joins TRBV6-1 and TRBJ1-4, with unresolved D. The specimen was CD4+ T cells sorted from blood, collected at week 0. The source is a human donor with alopecia areata. CDR3 in DNA: TGTGCTGTCGGACCGGTTAATGAAAAACTGTTTTTT. Its protein is CAVGPVNEKLFF.